The present T cell receptor (beta chain) was sequenced within a study of T cells in Graves' hyperthyroidism and ophthalmopathy. As for the study in general: Any treatment followed the collection of peripheral blood at initial diagnosis.

Study results and caveats: Most thyroid clonotypes expanded above 0.001 were also detected in blood.

Trimming removed 8 bases at V and 6 bases at J, with 19 bases between. The V gene's germline CDR1 is LNHDA and CDR2 SQIVND (reference sequence). The CDR3 extends over 14 amino acids. Authors of the study amplified TCR beta CDR3 regions from RNA transcripts. HTBI primers were the set used in a first-round RT-PCR of the TCR CDR3. Via MiXCR, TCRdb re-called the multiplex PCR reads, giving one row per CDR3 protein. The sample carries some 500,000 distinct CDR3 sequences, around an eighth recorded once. Uncontrolled infection, other autoimmune disease, pregnancy or lactation disqualified patients from enrolment. PBMCs stemmed from 8.5 to 10 ml fresh peripheral blood. In its sample, this clonotype was seen many times. Antigen specificity is unknown.

V usage is TRBV19 and J usage is TRBJ1-1; a weak D match, TRBD1 (5 bases). Sequencing used blood. The receptor's source is a woman between 18 and 29 years old with Graves' hyperthyroidism. The CDR3 DNA sequence: TGTGCCAGTTGCGGGGACTCAACGCGCGCTGAAGCTTTCTTT. This codes for CASCGDSTRAEAFF.